These 13 T cell receptor beta chains came from one sample sequenced in a study of CD8 T cells in ankylosing spondylitis. Study-wide findings and caveats: Among TCR beta sequences, a motif of under 10 highly homologous variants appeared characteristic of ankylosing spondylitis blood.

Which antigens these TCRs recognize remains unknown. MiXCR, run by TCRdb on the 5' RACE reads, gives a single entry per CDR3 protein. The table shows around 430,000 distinct CDR3 sequences, with under 20% occurring only once. The sequenced material came from blood, either unsorted or a sorted T cell fraction (not recorded which). These TCRs come from a male donor with ankylosing spondylitis.

The sample holds many counts of this clonotype. The V call is TRBV10-3, the J call TRBJ2-1, with 10 positions matching TRBD1. The V gene end was trimmed by 2 bases and the J gene end by 3 bases; junction bases not matched to a gene: 7. This CDR3 region has 17 residues. The V gene's germline CDR1 is ENHRY and CDR2 SYGVKD. The CDR3 protein is CAISERQGTGVYNEQFF. In DNA, the CDR3 is TGTGCCATCAGTGAGCGCCAGGGGACAGGGGTCTACAATGAGCAGTTCTTC.

A remark on this clonotype: The junction differs from germline at one of its ends, possibly a read error. The genes are TRBV7-6 and TRBJ2-3; 16 bases align to TRBD2. This CDR3 is built from 15 residues. Germline CDR1 SGHVS, CDR2 FNYEAQ. The CDR3 here is CASSAAGTSGRAEDF. For the CDR3, the DNA is TGTGCCAGCAGCGCAGCCGGGACTAGCGGGAGGGCCGAGGATTTT. Together with reference TRBV7-6 and TRBJ2-3, the CDR3 gives the full variable domain: GAGVSQSPRYKVTKRGQDVALRCDPISGHVSLYWYRQALGQGPEFLTYFNYEAQQDKSGLPNDRFSAERPEGSISTLTIQRTEQRDSAMYRCASSAAGTSGRAEDFGPGTRLTVL.

The V call is TRBV7-2, the J call TRBJ2-2; tentatively, D is TRBD1 (6 bases). The CDR3 extends over 16 amino acids. Trimming pared 6 bases from V and 3 bases from J, leaving 17 bases between. In germline, CDR1 is SGHTA, CDR2 FQGNSA. The DNA of the CDR3 is TGTGCCAGCAGTCCAGGGGTGGGGTGGGACACCGGGGAGCTGTTTTTT. Encoded protein: CASSPGVGWDTGELFF.

The rearrangement joins TRBV9 to TRBJ2-3; D is unresolved. The V gene's germline CDR1 is SGDLS and CDR2 YYNGEE. This CDR3 spans 12 amino acids. V gave up 3 bases and J gave up 3 bases, with 5 bases separating them. The CDR3 reads CASSAHTDTQYF. CDR3 sequence (DNA): TGTGCCAGCAGCGCCCATACAGATACGCAGTATTTT.

A few counts support this clonotype. The V gene is TRBV7-9, the J gene TRBJ2-7; TRBD1 or TRBD2 may be the D gene (5 bases each). Germline CDR1 and CDR2: SEHNR and FQNEAQ (reference sequence). The CDR3 is made up of 14 amino acids. The V and J ends lost 0 bases and 4 bases respectively, with 10 bases between them. CDR3 amino acids: CASSLAGVAYEQYF. The DNA of the CDR3 is TGTGCCAGCAGCTTAGCGGGGGTAGCGTACGAGCAGTACTTC. Supplemented by reference TRBV7-9 and TRBJ2-7, the full variable domain reads DTGVSQNPRHKITKRGQNVTFRCDPISEHNRLYWYRQTLGQGPEFLTYFQNEAQLEKSRLLSDRFSAERPKGSFSTLEIQRTEQGDSAMYLCASSLAGVAYEQYFGPGTRLTVT.

This sequence joins TRBV20-1 and TRBJ1-2; weak D call: TRBD1 (5 bases). V was shortened by 3 bases and J by 8 bases, with 19 bases between the two germline ends. The CDR3 is 14 amino acids. From germline, CDR1 is DFQATT and CDR2 SNEGSKA (reference sequence). The CDR3 bases are TGCAGTGCTAGGCCCGCGGAGGGACTCCAGGGCTACACCTTC. Its translation is CSARPAEGLQGYTF.

The chain recombines TRBV12-3 or TRBV12-4 with TRBJ1-1, with D uncertain. Deletions cut 1 base from V and 0 bases from J, with 9 bases between. CDR3 size: 15 residues. CDR3 loop: CASSLVGPMNTEAFF. CDR3 bases: TGTGCCAGCAGTTTAGTAGGACCCATGAACACTGAAGCTTTCTTT.

The V and J genes are TRBV2 and TRBJ1-2; 7 positions agree with TRBD1. The V and J ends lost 4 bases and 1 base, in that order; junction bases with no gene match: 3. Germline assignment: CDR1 SNHLY and CDR2 FYNNEI. CDR3 length: 14 amino acids. CDR3 DNA sequence: TGTGCCAGCAGTGGACAGGGCGATAACTATGGCTACACCTTC. It is translated as CASSGQGDNYGYTF.

There are many counts of this clonotype. The gene calls are TRBV12-3 or TRBV12-4 and TRBJ1-1; D not certain. CDR3 length: 12 amino acids. V was trimmed by 3 bases and J by 6 bases, leaving 8 bases between them. CDR3 sequence reads: CASSFNTPEAFF. DNA of the CDR3: TGTGCCAGCAGTTTTAATACGCCTGAAGCTTTCTTT.

This clonotype was seen a few times. This CDR3 reads CASGSRTGGSGANVLTF. The CDR3 nucleotides are TGTGCTAGTGGTTCCAGGACAGGCGGCTCTGGGGCCAACGTCCTGACTTTC. V is TRBV12-5 and J is TRBJ2-6, with TRBD1 matching over 7 bases. The CDR3 spans 17 residues. Trimming removed 4 bases from V and 0 bases from J; junction bases left unmatched: 6. Looked up from germline, CDR1 is LGHNT and CDR2 is FRNRAP.

In its sample, this clonotype was seen many times. The chain has TRBV5-1 and TRBJ2-2, with no clear D. Trimming cost V 0 bases and J 1 base, with 10 bases left between them. Germline loops: CDR1 SGHRS, CDR2 YFSETQ. The CDR3 has 16 residues. CDR3 DNA sequence: TGCGCCAGCAGCTTGGCTCAGACTTTGAACACCGGGGAGCTGTTTTTT. Translation gives CASSLAQTLNTGELFF. Full variable domain (rest looked up from reference TRBV5-1 and TRBJ2-2): KAGVTQTPRYLIKTRGQQVTLSCSPISGHRSVSWYQQTPGQGLQFLFEYFSETQRNKGNFPGRFSGRQFSNSRSEMNVSTLELGDSALYLCASSLAQTLNTGELFFGEGSRLTVL.

This clonotype showed up just a few times. V gene TRBV20-1 combines with J gene TRBJ1-5, with 8 bases lining up with TRBD1. Germline assignment: CDR1 DFQATT and CDR2 SNEGSKA (reference sequence). V dropped 4 bases and J dropped 7; count of bases not matched to a gene: 6. CDR3 size: 13 residues. CDR3 DNA: TGCAGTGCTACCGGACAGGGCGGACAGCCCCAGCATTTT. This gives the protein CSATGQGGQPQHF.

V gene TRBV10-3 combines with J gene TRBJ2-1; D gene ambiguous. With 3 bases removed from V and 6 bases from J, the gap between germline ends came to 6 bases. Germline CDR1 reads ENHRY; CDR2 reads SYGVKD. This CDR3 has 12 residues. The chain's CDR3 is CAISDNTNEQFF. CDR3 nucleotide sequence: TGTGCCATCAGTGACAACACCAATGAGCAGTTCTTC.